A selection of T cell receptor beta chains follows, all from one sample in a study of cytomegalovirus exposure and HLA in healthy donors. Method: immunoSEQ multiplex PCR; TCRdb's copy keeps in-frame clones and lacks some. This sample has 70,000 to 95,000 clones; 75% occur once, and the top ten carry 2% to 2.5%. The sequencing sample was made of PBMCs. The source of these receptors is a man aged 40-50 years in good health and CMV-seronegative. Each CDR3 is given with its conserved first and last residue. Each record gives: CDR3 protein, CDR3 DNA, clone size, J gene, D gene, V gene. A D gene is named only where the DNA matches it firmly. Size is omitted from some rows. Given values are once, few, many or a class for expanded clones.

CDR3aa: CAWSEGTGDYEQYF
CDR3nt: TGTGCCTGGAGTGAGGGGACAGGGGACTACGAGCAGTACTTC
abundance: .
j_gene: TRBJ2-7
d_gene: TRBD1
v_gene: TRBV30

CDR3aa: CASDRLGGNQPQHF
CDR3nt: TGTGCCAGTGACCGTTTGGGGGGGAATCAGCCCCAGCATTTT
abundance: few
j_gene: TRBJ1-5
d_gene: .
v_gene: TRBV19

CDR3aa: CASSATGFGYGYTF
CDR3nt: TGTGCCAGCAGTGCGACAGGTTTTGGATATGGCTACACCTTC
abundance: .
j_gene: TRBJ1-2
d_gene: .
v_gene: TRBV6-1

CDR3aa: CASSPPWPYQETQYF
CDR3nt: TGTGCCAGCAGCCCGCCCTGGCCGTACCAAGAGACCCAGTACTTC
abundance: .
j_gene: TRBJ2-5
d_gene: .
v_gene: TRBV5-6

CDR3aa: CASRSFPGLIMGETQYF
CDR3nt: TGTGCCAGCAGATCCTTCCCAGGACTAATTATGGGAGAGACCCAGTACTTC
abundance: .
j_gene: TRBJ2-5
d_gene: .
v_gene: TRBV28

CDR3aa: CASSFPQGNTEAFF
CDR3nt: TGTGCCAGCAGTTTCCCACAGGGAAACACTGAAGCTTTCTTT
abundance: few
j_gene: TRBJ1-1
d_gene: .
v_gene: TRBV28

CDR3aa: CASSERGSVNEQFF
CDR3nt: TGCGCCAGCAGTGAAAGGGGATCGGTGAATGAGCAGTTCTTC
abundance: .
j_gene: TRBJ2-1
d_gene: .
v_gene: TRBV10-2

CDR3aa: CASSLQWSSGANVLTF
CDR3nt: TGCGCCAGCAGCTTGCAGTGGAGCTCTGGGGCCAACGTCCTGACTTTC
abundance: few
j_gene: TRBJ2-6
d_gene: .
v_gene: TRBV5-1

CDR3aa: CASSEGRQPQHF
CDR3nt: TGTGCCAGCAGTGAAGGTAGACAGCCCCAGCATTTT
abundance: .
j_gene: TRBJ1-5
d_gene: .
v_gene: TRBV6-1

CDR3aa: CASSLSSSGSYEQYF
CDR3nt: TGTGCCAGCAGCTTATCGAGTAGCGGGAGCTACGAGCAGTACTTC
abundance: .
j_gene: TRBJ2-7
d_gene: TRBD2
v_gene: TRBV7-6

CDR3aa: CASSPDRGTGELFF
CDR3nt: TGCGCCAGCAGCCCCGACAGGGGTACCGGGGAGCTGTTTTTT
abundance: .
j_gene: TRBJ2-2
d_gene: TRBD1
v_gene: TRBV5-1

CDR3aa: CASSPRQASTTDTQYF
CDR3nt: TGTGCCAGCAGCCCACGTCAAGCGAGTACCACAGATACGCAGTATTTT
abundance: .
j_gene: TRBJ2-3
d_gene: .
v_gene: TRBV7-6

CDR3aa: CASSLVGGGYTF
CDR3nt: TGTGCCAGCAGCTTGGTAGGGGGCGGCTACACCTTC
abundance: .
j_gene: TRBJ1-2
d_gene: TRBD1
v_gene: TRBV5-6

CDR3aa: CASSPYLGQGIRNYGYTF
CDR3nt: TGTGCCAGCTCACCATATCTGGGACAGGGGATCAGAAACTATGGCTACACCTTC
abundance: .
j_gene: TRBJ1-2
d_gene: TRBD1
v_gene: TRBV18

CDR3aa: CASSLEGTNIQYF
CDR3nt: TGTGCCAGCAGTTTAGAGGGGACTAACATTCAGTACTTC
abundance: .
j_gene: TRBJ2-4
d_gene: .
v_gene: TRBV2

CDR3aa: CTSPRGQETQYF
CDR3nt: TGCACCTCCCCCAGGGGCCAAGAGACCCAGTACTTC
abundance: .
j_gene: TRBJ2-5
d_gene: .
v_gene: TRBV1

CDR3aa: CASSLVDRAGSPLHF
CDR3nt: TGTGCCAGCAGCCTGGTTGACAGGGCAGGTTCACCCCTCCACTTT
abundance: .
j_gene: TRBJ1-6
d_gene: TRBD1
v_gene: TRBV6-4

CDR3aa: CASSNAGNTGELFF
CDR3nt: TGTGCCAGCAGTAACGCCGGGAACACCGGGGAGCTGTTTTTT
abundance: .
j_gene: TRBJ2-2
d_gene: .
v_gene: TRBV7-9

CDR3aa: CASSLVETGGEQFF
CDR3nt: TGTGCCAGCAGCTTAGTTGAGACAGGGGGTGAGCAGTTCTTC
abundance: once
j_gene: TRBJ2-1
d_gene: TRBD1
v_gene: TRBV7-9

CDR3aa: CASSLVAGGGNTQYF
CDR3nt: TGTGCCAGCAGTTTGGTAGCGGGGGGTGGAAATACGCAGTATTTT
abundance: .
j_gene: TRBJ2-3
d_gene: TRBD2
v_gene: TRBV28

CDR3aa: CAISESATPTGELFF
CDR3nt: TGTGCCATCAGTGAGTCGGCAACCCCCACCGGGGAGCTGTTTTTT
abundance: .
j_gene: TRBJ2-2
d_gene: .
v_gene: TRBV10-3

CDR3aa: CSTAGRTEQYF
CDR3nt: TGCAGTACGGCCGGGAGGACAGAGCAGTACTTC
abundance: .
j_gene: TRBJ2-7
d_gene: TRBD2
v_gene: TRBV20-1

CDR3aa: CASSMVDRLNQPQHF
CDR3nt: TGTGCCAGTAGTATGGTAGACAGGCTAAATCAGCCCCAGCATTTT
abundance: few
j_gene: TRBJ1-5
d_gene: .
v_gene: TRBV19

CDR3aa: CASSEGGLATYNEQFF
CDR3nt: TGCGCCAGCAGTGAGGGGGGACTAGCGACCTACAATGAGCAGTTCTTC
abundance: .
j_gene: TRBJ2-1
d_gene: TRBD2
v_gene: TRBV10-2

CDR3aa: CASSDRVPETQYF
CDR3nt: TGCGCCAGCAGTGACAGGGTTCCCGAGACCCAGTACTTC
abundance: .
j_gene: TRBJ2-5
d_gene: .
v_gene: TRBV10-2

CDR3aa: CASSLTGGPKNIQYF
CDR3nt: TGTGCCAGCAGCTTGACAGGGGGCCCCAAAAACATTCAGTACTTC
abundance: once
j_gene: TRBJ2-4
d_gene: TRBD1
v_gene: TRBV5-6

CDR3aa: CASSLGSAGGFYNEQFF
CDR3nt: TGTGCCAGCAGCTTAGGGTCGGCGGGGGGGTTCTACAATGAGCAGTTCTTC
abundance: .
j_gene: TRBJ2-1
d_gene: TRBD2
v_gene: TRBV7-3

CDR3aa: CASSVWEGVGATDTQYF
CDR3nt: TGTGCCAGCAGCGTTTGGGAGGGGGTTGGTGCCACAGATACGCAGTATTTT
abundance: .
j_gene: TRBJ2-3
d_gene: .
v_gene: TRBV9

CDR3aa: CASSALSLNTEAFF
CDR3nt: TGCGCCAGCAGTGCGCTTTCCTTGAACACTGAAGCTTTCTTT
abundance: few
j_gene: TRBJ1-1
d_gene: .
v_gene: TRBV4-1

CDR3aa: CASSTTIQGNTIYF
CDR3nt: TGTGCCAGCAGTACAACAATACAGGGAAACACCATATATTTT
abundance: few
j_gene: TRBJ1-3
d_gene: .
v_gene: TRBV27

CDR3aa: CASGSGTAQETQYF
CDR3nt: TGCGCCAGCGGTTCCGGGACAGCTCAAGAGACCCAGTACTTC
abundance: .
j_gene: TRBJ2-5
d_gene: TRBD1
v_gene: TRBV5-1

CDR3aa: CAWSVQGGLLECNQPQHF
CDR3nt: TGTGCCTGGAGTGTCCAGGGGGGACTTTTAGAGTGCAATCAGCCCCAGCATTTT
abundance: .
j_gene: TRBJ1-5
d_gene: TRBD1
v_gene: TRBV30

CDR3aa: CASSEDSSNQPQHF
CDR3nt: TGTGCCAGCAGCGAGGACAGTAGCAATCAGCCCCAGCATTTT
abundance: .
j_gene: TRBJ1-5
d_gene: .
v_gene: TRBV9

CDR3aa: CASSYDGVRRNSPLHF
CDR3nt: TGTGCCAGCAGTTACGACGGGGTCCGACGAAATTCACCCCTCCACTTT
abundance: few
j_gene: TRBJ1-6
d_gene: .
v_gene: TRBV6-5

CDR3aa: CASRTTGQAITQYF
CDR3nt: TGTGCCAGCAGGACCACCGGACAGGCCATAACGCAGTATTTT
abundance: .
j_gene: TRBJ2-3
d_gene: TRBD1
v_gene: TRBV6-5

CDR3aa: CASSPGQGNQPQHF
CDR3nt: TGTGCCAGCAGCCCGGGACAGGGGAATCAGCCCCAGCATTTT
abundance: .
j_gene: TRBJ1-5
d_gene: TRBD1
v_gene: TRBV27

CDR3aa: CASSPTGSGEQYF
CDR3nt: TGTGCCAGCTCACCAACAGGGTCTGGCGAGCAGTACTTC
abundance: .
j_gene: TRBJ2-7
d_gene: .
v_gene: TRBV18

CDR3aa: CASSRDSHQPQHF
CDR3nt: TGTGCCAGCAGTAGGGACAGTCATCAGCCCCAGCATTTT
abundance: few
j_gene: TRBJ1-5
d_gene: TRBD1
v_gene: TRBV6-5

CDR3aa: CASSLLGTGGNNEKLFF
CDR3nt: TGTGCCAGCAGCCTCCTCGGAACGGGGGGCAATAATGAAAAACTGTTTTTT
abundance: .
j_gene: TRBJ1-4
d_gene: .
v_gene: TRBV5-6

CDR3aa: CASSPTQNQPQHF
CDR3nt: TGTGCCAGCTCACCTACCCAGAATCAGCCCCAGCATTTT
abundance: .
j_gene: TRBJ1-5
d_gene: .
v_gene: TRBV18

CDR3aa: CASSPRGGLAGGREQFF
CDR3nt: TGTGCCAGCAGCCCCCGTGGGGGACTAGCGGGAGGGAGGGAGCAGTTCTTC
abundance: .
j_gene: TRBJ2-1
d_gene: TRBD2
v_gene: TRBV9

CDR3aa: CASSFPVVRTTAEAFF
CDR3nt: TGTGCCAGCAGTTTTCCGGTCGTGAGGACTACCGCTGAAGCTTTCTTT
abundance: .
j_gene: TRBJ1-1
d_gene: .
v_gene: TRBV28